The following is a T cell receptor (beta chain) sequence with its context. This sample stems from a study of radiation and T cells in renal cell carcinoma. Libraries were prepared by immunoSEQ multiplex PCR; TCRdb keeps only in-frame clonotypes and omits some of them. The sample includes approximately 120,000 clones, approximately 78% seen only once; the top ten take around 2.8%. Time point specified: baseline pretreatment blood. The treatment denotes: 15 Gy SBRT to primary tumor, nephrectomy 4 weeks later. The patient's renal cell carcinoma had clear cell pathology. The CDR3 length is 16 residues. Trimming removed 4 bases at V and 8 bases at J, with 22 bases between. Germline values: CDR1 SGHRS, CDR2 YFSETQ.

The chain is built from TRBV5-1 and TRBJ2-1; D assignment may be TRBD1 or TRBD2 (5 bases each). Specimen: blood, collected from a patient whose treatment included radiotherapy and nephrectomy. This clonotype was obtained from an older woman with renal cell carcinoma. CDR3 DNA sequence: TGCGCCAGCAGCCCCCGGGTCGACGGGGCCGGGCATGAGCAGTTCTTC. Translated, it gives CASSPRVDGAGHEQFF.